This T cell receptor beta chain is from a study of beta chain features in type 1 diabetes (dated by TCRdb to the late 2010s). For the study in its entirety: Patients and healthy donors did not differ in mean age, gender distribution, total cell number or subset yield. A total of about 110 million sorted cells were examined across all samples, and the number of cells per subset was strongly correlated with RNA yield. Regulatory and stem cell-like memory subsets were obtained from only 8 patients and roughly 8 healthy donors, while naive and central memory subsets were obtained from all 30 or so donors. The study compared TCRB repertoires of sorted circulating CD4+ T cell subsets between recently diagnosed type 1 diabetes patients and matched healthy donors.

Summary of the overall study and its limitations: A moderate but significant shortening of TCRB CDR3 length was observed in type 1 diabetes patients in all four CD4+ subsets. PCR might favor shorter templates, but patient and control samples were amplified and corrected together, so any skew would affect both groups equally. Because cDNA was sequenced instead of genomic DNA, highly expressing activated cells could be over-represented, though the groups showed no difference in activation or CD3 levels. Patients with type 1 diabetes made fewer insertions and deleted more nucleotides at VDJ recombination sites, implying thymic rearrangement abnormalities. Because small numbers of individuals were included in the HLA sub-analyses, any influence of HLA type on TCRB rearrangement was left unresolved. Naive, central memory and regulatory TCRB repertoires appeared to be more similar among patients than among healthy donors.

This clone was counted a few times. The antigen it recognizes is unknown. Nothing much larger sits one base from this clone, and base qualities are not available. From the germline V gene, CDR1 is MNHEY and CDR2 is SVGAGI. Inclusive of the bounding cysteine and phenylalanine, the CDR3 is 13 residues long. Here the CDR3 DNA is all that survives: 39 bases in frame from base 1. The trim is 0 bases for V and 5 bases for J, with a gap of 5 bases between the germline ends. The entire amount of isolated RNA was reverse transcribed using the High Capacity cDNA Reverse Transcription Kit, so the sequenced TCRB transcripts were expressed ones. Deep immunoSEQ sequencing was applied to naive, central memory and regulatory T cell samples, giving an average of approximately 3.8 million total reads per sample. Sorted cells were lysed in RLT buffer and RNA was extracted with DNase-treated RNeasy Micro or Mini kits, depending on cell number. Each cell subset was processed on its own to prevent cross-contamination, while patient and healthy donor samples were processed together. TCRB sequences were amplified from cDNA with the immunoSEQ multiplex PCR, producing 87-bp fragments spanning the CDR3 region. Sequencing of the amplicons was done on the Illumina HiSeq platform. On the study's bioinformatics: Synthetic template baselines were used to correct PCR bias computationally, reads within Hamming distance 2 were collapsed together, and singletons that could not be merged were discarded. By aligning reads against IMGT, V, D and J genes, CDR3 length, and insertions or deletions at six rearrangement sites were assigned. Within each subset, clonotype counts were normalized to sorted cell number, after which true diversity and Gini coefficients were computed with the tcR R package. The overlap coefficient, calculated on TCRB nucleotide sequences, was used to quantify repertoire sharing. Out-of-frame TCRB sequences from naive cells were analyzed as a proxy for the pre-selection repertoire. Here the immuneACCESS table is served through TCRdb, limited to in-frame sequences with V and J called. Missing clones are a known gap in these copies; in checked studies unresolved V genes cover under half, and the rest lacks a known reason. The V and J calls and clone size are taken from that table; D and trimming were inferred from the DNA. Recorded for this sample are around 250,000 clones; 14% of them occurred a single time. The ten largest clonotypes hold about 0.026% of the sample.

A single peripheral blood draw of roughly 0.11 L on average was collected from each donor into heparinised tubes. Naive, central memory, regulatory and stem cell-like memory CD4+ T cells were sorted on a BD FACSAria II using a panel including CD45RO, CCR7, CD25, CD127, CD95 and CD27. A purity above 95% was achieved for all sorted populations. PBMCs were separated immediately by Lymphoprep density gradient centrifugation and were stained directly, without being cultured. So that batch effects would be minimized, each experiment stained and sorted samples in pairs, pairing one healthy donor with one patient.

Sequenced: naive CD4+ T cells from blood. Read against the paper, the sample's cell subset or site label means: true naive CD4+ T cells. This receptor was identified in a middle-aged woman in good health. The chain uses TRBV6-5 and TRBJ1-5; the best D guess is TRBD1, with 5 bases matching. The CDR3 protein: CASSYSTDQPQHF. The bases are TGTGCCAGCAGTTACTCGACAGATCAGCCCCAGCATTTT.